This entry concerns a single TCR beta chain. Naive CD8 cells lacked CD45RO and underwent positive selection for CCR7, leaving out terminally differentiated effector memory CD45RA+ cells. The length of the CDR3 is 14 residues. Germline V CDR1 and CDR2: KGHSH, LQKENI. V lost 2 bases, J lost 3 bases, and 1 base stayed unmatched. Only in-frame clones appear in the TCRdb table, and some are missing; sequencing was by immunoSEQ multiplex PCR. This table holds millions of clones, roughly 91% found once. The source of the sample is a study of shared clonotypes between healthy human individuals. This chain links TRBV18 with TRBJ2-3; TRBD2 matches 8 bases. The sequencing input was naive CD8+ T cells from PBMCs. The origin of this receptor is a man aged 18 to 30 in good health. Some clones in this sample may be carry-over from other donors' samples. In nucleotides, the CDR3 is TGTGCCAGCTCACCAGCGGGAGGTACAGATACGCAGTATTTT. Translation gives CASSPAGGTDTQYF. Using reference TRBV18 and TRBJ2-3 for the parts outside the CDR3, the full variable domain is NAGVMQNPRHLVRRRGQEARLRCSPMKGHSHVYWYRQLPEEGLKFMVYLQKENIIDESGMPKERFSAEFPKEGPSILRIQQVVRGDSAAYFCASSPAGGTDTQYFGPGTRLTVL.